Each of the 22 T cell receptor beta chains below was sequenced from the same sample in a study of T cells in Graves' hyperthyroidism and ophthalmopathy. Authors of the study amplified TCR beta CDR3 regions from RNA transcripts. In the first-round RT-PCR of the TCR CDR3, the HTBI primer set was used. From the multiplex PCR reads, TCRdb called clonotypes with MiXCR, one entry per CDR3 protein. The sample has 610,000 or so distinct CDR3 sequences, more than 45% seen once; the top ten hold around 8%. Source material: peripheral blood or thyroid tissue (not recorded which). The receptor set was obtained from a woman under 30 with Graves' hyperthyroidism.

V and J are TRBV7-6 and TRBJ1-3, with D tentatively TRBD1 (6 bases). Germline CDR1 SGHVS, CDR2 FNYEAQ. Trimming cost V 5 bases and J 4 bases, with 9 bases left between them. The length of the CDR3 is 13 residues. The CDR3 sequence is CASSRGDGNTIYF. In DNA form, the CDR3 reads TGTGCCAGCAGCAGGGGGGACGGAAACACCATATATTTT.

This clonotype was counted between two and nine times. The chain carries TRBV5-6 and TRBJ2-2; the D call may be TRBD1 or TRBD2 (5 bases each). V was trimmed by 4 bases and J by 7 bases, leaving 14 bases between them. From germline, CDR1 is SGHDT and CDR2 YYEEEE. The CDR3 totals 14 residues. The CDR3 here is CASSQTGAGGELFF. CDR3 nucleotide sequence: TGTGCCAGCAGCCAAACCGGGGCTGGCGGGGAGCTGTTTTTT.

This clonotype has ten or more counts. This chain uses TRBV29-1 with TRBJ2-3; no clear D gene. Germline assignment: CDR1 SQVTM and CDR2 ANQGSEA. Between the trimmed V and J ends, which lost 3 bases and 0 bases, there was a span of 10 bases. CDR3 length equals 14 residues. The CDR3 reads CSVEAEDSTDTQYF. The DNA for the CDR3 is TGCAGCGTTGAGGCTGAGGACAGCACAGATACGCAGTATTTT.

The rearrangement links TRBV7-3 to TRBJ2-3; 7 bases match TRBD1. CDR3 length: 15 amino acids. CDR1 and CDR2 from the germline V gene are SGHTA and FQGTGA. J lost 2 bases, V lost 3 bases, and 5 bases had no gene match. The CDR3 sequence: CASSFGTVFTDTQYF. The CDR3 bases are TGTGCCAGCAGCTTTGGGACAGTCTTCACAGATACGCAGTATTTT.

This clonotype was counted at least ten times. The gene calls are TRBV2 and TRBJ2-7; no clear D. The CDR3 length is 15 residues. Germline CDR1 reads SNHLY; CDR2 reads FYNNEI. Trimming removed 0 bases from V and 7 bases from J, with 16 bases in between. The CDR3 region has the DNA TGTGCCAGCAGTGAAGCTTCGAACTCCCTTCTTGAGCAGTACTTC. It yields the protein CASSEASNSLLEQYF.

This clonotype was observed a handful of times. The CDR3 DNA reads TGCGCCAGCAGCGGCGGGTTCGGATCCTACGAGCAGTACTTC. It encodes CASSGGFGSYEQYF. The chain uses TRBV5-1 and TRBJ2-7; the D gene is possibly TRBD2 (5 bases). Trimming took 4 bases from V and 1 from J, leaving 12 bases between them. CDR3 length: 14 amino acids. CDR1 SGHRS and CDR2 YFSETQ come from the germline V gene.

This chain links TRBV29-1 with TRBJ1-6; D remains unclear. With 6 bases removed from V and 6 bases from J, the gap between germline ends came to 15 bases. The CDR3 consists of 14 residues. Germline V gives CDR1 SQVTM, CDR2 ANQGSEA. As DNA, the CDR3 is TGCAGCGTCACCGGGGATCGGAGTAATTCACCCCTCCACTTT. Amino acids: CSVTGDRSNSPLHF. Filled out from reference TRBV29-1 and TRBJ1-6, the complete variable domain reads SAVISQKPSRDICQRGTSLTIQCQVDSQVTMMFWYRQQPGQSLTLIATANQGSEATYESGFVIDKFPISRPNLTFSTLTVSNMSPEDSSIYLCSVTGDRSNSPLHFGNGTRLTVT.

V gene TRBV25-1 combines with J gene TRBJ2-5; 11 bases fit TRBD2. The V segment lost 6 bases and the J segment 5 bases; nucleotides outside the gene matches: 8. This CDR3 has 15 residues. Germline V CDR1 and CDR2: MGHDK, SYGVNS. The CDR3 bases are TGTGCCAGCAGCACTAGCGGGAGCTTCTGGGAGACCCAGTACTTC. Translated, it gives CASSTSGSFWETQYF.

CDR3 nucleotides: TGTGCCAGCAACGGGGGCCAGGGCTATGGCTACACCTTC. It encodes CASNGGQGYGYTF. The V call is TRBV25-1, the J call TRBJ1-2; D might be TRBD1 (6 bases). V lost 7 bases to trimming and J lost 4 bases, with 13 bases between them. This CDR3 has 13 residues. Looked up from germline, CDR1 is MGHDK and CDR2 is SYGVNS.

This clonotype was found once. V and J are TRBV29-1 and TRBJ2-2; 8 bases match TRBD2. Unmatched junction bases numbered 6, after V lost 8 bases and J lost 7 bases. CDR1 is SQVTM, CDR2 ANQGSEA, per germline. The CDR3 loop spans 12 amino acids. The CDR3, as DNA: TGCAGCACCGGTCTAGCGGGCGGGGAGCTGTTTTTT. It encodes CSTGLAGGELFF.

This clonotype was seen many times. The chain joins TRBV12-3 or TRBV12-4 to TRBJ2-7; either TRBD1 or TRBD2 may fit D (5 bases each). The ends were cut back, 5 bases at V and 2 bases at J, with 22 bases in the middle. The CDR3 consists of 17 residues. The DNA of the CDR3 is TGTGCCAGCAGTCCTTCTGGTGAGGGGCAACTCGCCTACGAGCAGTACTTC. It yields the protein CASSPSGEGQLAYEQYF.

This clonotype was recorded a few times. The chain employs TRBV11-2 and TRBJ2-1; TRBD1 is a possible D gene (5 bases). Trimming stripped 3 bases from V and 3 bases from J, with 9 bases between. Germline V gives CDR1 SGHAT, CDR2 FQNNGV. The CDR3 extends over 14 amino acids. CDR3 loop: CASSLGDSYNEQFF. The CDR3 DNA sequence: TGTGCCAGCAGCTTGGGCGACAGCTACAATGAGCAGTTCTTC.

A word on this clonotype: This sequence may be a read error, since a much larger clone differs from it by one base. This chain uses TRBV6-5 with TRBJ2-2; 8 nucleotides line up with TRBD1. The CDR3 consists of 15 residues. From germline, CDR1 is MNHEY and CDR2 SVGAGI. The CDR3 DNA follows: TGTGCCAGCAAAATAGGGACAGGACTCACCGGGGGGCTGTTTTTT. This translates into CASKIGTGLTGGLFF.

DNA for the CDR3: TGTGCCAGCAGCCAGGGACTAGCGGGAGGGACCGGGGAGCTGTTTTTT. It codes for CASSQGLAGGTGELFF. The V gene is TRBV7-2, the J gene TRBJ2-2; 16 bases agree with TRBD2. V lost 5 bases and J lost 5; bases outside the gene matches: 2. The CDR3 covers 16 residues. The V gene's germline CDR1 is SGHTA and CDR2 FQGNSA.

The chain carries TRBV9 and TRBJ2-2; possible D gene TRBD1, 6 bases. The CDR3 spans 15 residues. CDR1 is SGDLS and CDR2 is YYNGEE in the germline V gene. The V and J ends lost 3 bases and 3 bases respectively, with 12 bases between them. The CDR3 DNA reads as TGTGCCAGCAGCGCTGGGGGCAGGGACACCGGGGAGCTGTTTTTT. Protein: CASSAGGRDTGELFF.

The chain employs TRBV20-1 and TRBJ2-7; 7 bases agree with TRBD2. CDR3 length equals 13 residues. Unmatched junction bases numbered 6, after V lost 0 bases and J lost 7 bases. Germline V gene lookup returns CDR1 DFQATT and CDR2 SNEGSKA (reference sequence). The CDR3 sequence: CSARDWEGNEQYF. In DNA form, the CDR3 reads TGCAGTGCTAGAGACTGGGAGGGCAATGAGCAGTACTTC.

Here the CDR3 reads CSASRDYTQYGYTF. The CDR3 DNA follows: TGCAGTGCTAGCCGGGACTATACGCAGTATGGCTACACCTTC. The chain links TRBV20-1 to TRBJ1-2, with a weak D call TRBD1 (5 bases). Germline values: CDR1 DFQATT, CDR2 SNEGSKA (reference sequence). This CDR3 is built from 14 residues. The ends were cut back, 3 bases at V and 5 bases at J, with 16 bases in the middle.

This clonotype was recorded at least ten times. The chain links TRBV20-1 to TRBJ1-4; D is undetermined. The CDR3 has 10 residues. Trimming pared 3 bases from V and 7 bases from J, leaving 3 bases between. Germline loops: CDR1 DFQATT, CDR2 SNEGSKA (reference sequence). The CDR3 DNA is TGCAGTGCTAGCCGTGAAAAACTGTTTTTT. It translates to CSASREKLFF.

The chain employs TRBV5-5 and TRBJ2-3; 11 nucleotides line up with TRBD2. Trimming at V came to 4 bases and at J to 4 bases, leaving 5 bases not matched to a gene. Germline CDR1 and CDR2: SGHKS and YYEKEE (reference sequence). This CDR3 region has 15 residues. The DNA of the CDR3 is TGTGCCAGCAGCCTGACTAGCGGGAAGGCAGATACGCAGTATTTT. Protein product: CASSLTSGKADTQYF.

CDR3 in DNA: TGTGCCAGCAGTTTAAGGGGGCATTTCGCGGGAGGGCCAACCTACGAGCAGTACTTC. It is translated as CASSLRGHFAGGPTYEQYF. The chain carries TRBV12-3 or TRBV12-4 and TRBJ2-7; 9 nucleotides align to TRBD2. The ends lost 2 bases at V and 2 bases at J; junction bases unmatched: 16. The CDR3 covers 19 residues.

This clonotype was recorded many times. This may be a read error, as it is one base from a much larger clone. The chain carries TRBV15 and TRBJ1-2; the D is unclear. The germline gives CDR1 LNHNV, CDR2 YYDKDF (reference sequence). The CDR3 length is 12 residues. This CDR3 is CATSSGNYGDTF. The CDR3 bases are TGTGCCACCAGCAGCGGGAACTATGGCGACACCTTC.

This clonotype has a count of ten or more. The J gene is TRBJ1-4, the V gene TRBV5-1; D is ambiguous. Between the trimmed V and J ends, which lost 7 bases and 0 bases, there was a span of 10 bases. The CDR3 has 14 residues. In germline, CDR1 is SGHRS, CDR2 YFSETQ. The CDR3 region has the DNA TGCGCCAGCCGGCAGGAGGCAACTAATGAAAAACTGTTTTTT. The encoded protein is CASRQEATNEKLFF.